The next 24 T cell receptor beta chains were all read from a single sample in a study of T cell responses to AZD1222 COVID-19 vaccine. Using immunoSEQ multiplex PCR, the repertoire was profiled, and TCRdb retains in-frame clones only, with some absent. This sample carries some 100,000 clones, approximately 91% of them seen once, and the ten largest clones take over 15%. The source material was peripheral blood, sampled on day 0 of AZD1222 vaccination. These receptors were obtained from an adult in good health.

V is TRBV19 and J is TRBJ2-7; unclear D gene. The V end lost 5 bases, the J end lost 1 base, and 18 bases lay between the germline ends. Germline V gives CDR1 LNHDA, CDR2 SQIVND (reference sequence). The CDR3 contains 16 residues. Written as DNA, the CDR3 is TGTGCCAGTAGTCCCCCCCGCGCAGGATCATCCTACGAGCAGTACTTC. Protein sequence: CASSPPRAGSSYEQYF. Variable domain in full (rest from reference TRBV19 and TRBJ2-7): DGGITQSPKYLFRKEGQNVTLSCEQNLNHDAMYWYRQDPGQGLRLIYYSQIVNDFQKGDIAEGYSVSREKKESFPLTVTSAQKNPTAFYLCASSPPRAGSSYEQYFGPGTRLTVT.

V is TRBV27 and J is TRBJ1-6; 9 bases map to TRBD1. V gave up 6 bases and J gave up 8 bases; unmatched junction bases: 11. Germline values: CDR1 MNHEY, CDR2 SMNVEV (reference sequence). This CDR3 has 16 residues. DNA of the CDR3: TGTGCCAGCAGACCACTTACAGGGGGCCACCATTCACCCCTCCACTTT. Encoded protein: CASRPLTGGHHSPLHF.

The V and J genes are TRBV14 and TRBJ2-1; TRBD1 is a possible D gene (6 bases). Germline V gives CDR1 SGHDN, CDR2 FVKESK. Between the trimmed V and J ends, which lost 5 bases and 5 bases, there was a span of 16 bases. There are 15 residues in the CDR3. CDR3 in amino acids: CASSIRVTGNNEQFF. The CDR3 DNA is TGTGCCAGCAGCATACGAGTGACAGGCAACAATGAGCAGTTCTTC.

This clone was detected once. Written as DNA, the CDR3 is TGTGCCAGCAGCCAAGACCTAGGGTATGGCTACACCTTC. This codes for CASSQDLGYGYTF. V usage is TRBV3-1 (or the pseudogene TRBV3-2) and J usage is TRBJ1-2; no definite D call. Looked up from germline, CDR1 is LGHDT and CDR2 is YNNKEL (reference sequence). The germline V and J ends were trimmed by 0 bases and 5 bases, with 7 bases remaining between them. This CDR3 region has 13 residues.

The CDR3 region has the DNA TGCAGCGTTACCTCTAACGGTGGCCCAAACCGGGCTTTCTTT. Translation gives CSVTSNGGPNRAFF. The chain employs TRBV29-1 and TRBJ1-1; D is unresolved. The CDR3 covers 14 residues. Trimming took off 5 bases at V and 11 bases at J, with 24 bases between the two ends. CDR1 is SQVTM and CDR2 is ANQGSEA in the germline V gene. Together with reference TRBV29-1 and TRBJ1-1, the CDR3 gives the full variable domain: SAVISQKPSRDICQRGTSLTIQCQVDSQVTMMFWYRQQPGQSLTLIATANQGSEATYESGFVIDKFPISRPNLTFSTLTVSNMSPEDSSIYLCSVTSNGGPNRAFFGQGTRLTVV.

The chain combines TRBV28 with TRBJ1-3; TRBD1 matches at 7 bases. CDR1 and CDR2 (germline): MDHEN, SYDVKM. This CDR3 is built from 14 residues. Trimming took 5 bases from V and 2 from J; bases not matched to a gene: 3. The CDR3 protein is CASSIDRAGNTIYF. CDR3 DNA sequence: TGTGCCAGCAGTATAGACAGGGCTGGAAACACCATATATTTT.

The chain recombines TRBV27 with TRBJ2-5; perhaps TRBD2 as D (6 bases). The germline V gene encodes CDR1 MNHEY and CDR2 SMNVEV (reference sequence). There are 15 residues in the CDR3. Trimming took 4 bases from V and 7 from J, leaving 19 bases between them. This chain's CDR3 is CASSSTGTWGGTQYF. The DNA for the CDR3 is TGTGCCAGCAGTTCGACCGGGACTTGGGGAGGGACCCAGTACTTC.

The rearrangement links TRBV5-4 to TRBJ2-1; D tentatively reads TRBD1 or TRBD2 (7 bases each). V was clipped by 0 bases and J by 4 bases, with 11 bases between them. This CDR3 contains 15 residues. Germline V lookup: CDR1 SGHNT, CDR2 YYREEE (reference sequence). CDR3 protein: CASSLAGGGYNEQFF. In nucleotides, the CDR3 is TGTGCCAGCAGCTTGGCAGGGGGGGGATACAATGAGCAGTTCTTC.

In its sample, this clone was seen a few times. The chain has TRBV13 and TRBJ2-1; D remains unclear. The CDR3 contains 13 residues. V shed 2 bases and J shed 4 bases, with 6 bases lying between them. CDR1 and CDR2 (germline): PRHDT, FYEKMQ (reference sequence). The CDR3 loop reads CASSLRAYNEQFF. As DNA, the CDR3 is TGTGCCAGCAGCTTACGGGCGTACAATGAGCAGTTCTTC.

CDR3 region: CASSYGQGGEKLFF. The CDR3 nucleotides are TGCGCCAGCAGCTACGGACAGGGCGGTGAAAAACTGTTTTTT. The V call is TRBV5-1, the J call TRBJ1-4, with 8 nucleotides matching TRBD1. This CDR3 is built from 14 residues. The germline V gene encodes CDR1 SGHRS and CDR2 YFSETQ. V shed 3 bases and J 7 bases; nucleotides not matched to a gene: 5.

The chain joins TRBV12-5 to TRBJ2-5, with 15 bases lining up with TRBD2. Germline CDR1 LGHNT, CDR2 FRNRAP. Germline trimming cut 5 bases from V and 3 bases from J; bases unmatched to any gene: 1. This CDR3 has 15 amino acids. The CDR3 is CASGGLAGGEETQYF. The CDR3, as DNA: TGTGCTAGTGGTGGACTAGCGGGGGGGGAAGAGACCCAGTACTTC.

The chain recombines TRBV10-3 with TRBJ2-3, with D maybe TRBD2 (5 bases). The ends were cut back, 6 bases at V and 5 bases at J, with 9 bases in the middle. The CDR3 loop spans 12 amino acids. Germline V gives CDR1 ENHRY, CDR2 SYGVKD. The CDR3 loop reads CAIRSREDTQYF. DNA of the CDR3: TGTGCCATCAGGAGCCGGGAAGATACGCAGTATTTT.

The V call is TRBV13, the J call TRBJ2-1, with D perhaps matching TRBD1 or TRBD2 (5 bases each). The CDR3 has 14 residues. Germline assignment: CDR1 PRHDT and CDR2 FYEKMQ (reference sequence). V shed 5 bases and J shed 4 bases, with 12 bases lying between them. The CDR3 nucleotides read TGTGCCAGCAGCCAGCCGGGACGATACAATGAGCAGTTCTTC. It is translated as CASSQPGRYNEQFF.

J is TRBJ2-7 and V is TRBV5-1; D possibly corresponds to TRBD1 (5 bases). CDR1 is SGHRS, CDR2 YFSETQ, per germline. This CDR3 has 14 residues. Trimming stripped 0 bases from V and 3 bases from J, with 10 bases between. The CDR3 loop reads CASSLGAGLYEQYF. CDR3 DNA: TGCGCCAGCAGCTTGGGGGCAGGGCTCTACGAGCAGTACTTC.

The V gene is TRBV5-5, the J gene TRBJ1-1, with D hard to call. The V and J ends lost 2 bases and 2 bases respectively, with 7 bases between them. CDR1 and CDR2 (germline): SGHKS, YYEKEE (reference sequence). This CDR3 spans 13 amino acids. The DNA for the CDR3 is TGTGCCAGCAGCTTCGAGGGAAACACTGAAGCTTTCTTT. This encodes CASSFEGNTEAFF.

The J gene is TRBJ2-7, the V gene TRBV6-5; TRBD2 matches at 14 bases. The CDR3 contains 13 residues. CDR1 and CDR2 (germline): MNHEY, SVGAGI. V lost 8 bases, J lost 3 bases, and 0 bases stayed unmatched. CDR3 nucleotide sequence: TGTGCCAGCGGACTAGCGGGGGGCTACGAGCAGTACTTC. It translates to CASGLAGGYEQYF.

The chain joins TRBV6-5 to TRBJ2-7; D might be TRBD1 (5 bases). There are 15 residues in the CDR3. Germline-derived CDR1 and CDR2 are MNHEY and SVGAGI. Trimming took off 0 bases at V and 6 bases at J, with 15 bases between the two ends. The CDR3 protein is CASSYSGQGGPEQYF. CDR3 coding DNA: TGTGCCAGCAGTTACTCGGGGCAGGGTGGTCCCGAGCAGTACTTC.

This rearrangement joins TRBV29-1 to TRBJ2-4; D not resolved. V lost 3 bases, J lost 2 bases, and 8 bases lay in between. Per germline, CDR1 SQVTM and CDR2 ANQGSEA. The CDR3 loop spans 13 amino acids. The CDR3 DNA reads TGCAGCGTTGAGGGCAGGCCCAAAAACATTCAGTACTTC. Its protein product is CSVEGRPKNIQYF.

The V call is TRBV16, the J call TRBJ2-3; perhaps TRBD2 as D (6 bases). The V and J ends lost 0 bases and 8 bases respectively, with 15 bases between them. Germline V gene data show CDR1 as KGHSY and CDR2 as FQNENV. This CDR3 has 15 residues. The CDR3: CASSQSWDSAGTQYF. The CDR3, as DNA: TGTGCCAGCAGCCAATCTTGGGACTCTGCCGGTACGCAGTATTTT.

V usage is TRBV7-2 and J usage is TRBJ2-7, with no clear D. The germline gives CDR1 SGHTA, CDR2 FQGNSA. The CDR3 has 16 residues. V lost 5 bases and J lost 1, with 18 bases in between. This CDR3 is CASSPMVRAYSYEQYF. CDR3 nucleotide sequence: TGTGCCAGCAGCCCCATGGTCAGAGCCTATTCCTACGAGCAGTACTTC.

The rearrangement uses TRBV11-2 and TRBJ1-1; D remains ambiguous. CDR1 SGHAT and CDR2 FQNNGV come from the germline V gene. This CDR3 contains 14 residues. Trimming removed 0 bases at V and 5 bases at J, with 10 bases between. The CDR3 coding sequence is TGTGCCAGCAGCTTAGATGAGGTAGTGACTGAAGCTTTCTTT. Protein sequence: CASSLDEVVTEAFF.

The rearrangement uses TRBV5-4 and TRBJ1-5; D unclear. This CDR3 spans 13 amino acids. Germline V gene data show CDR1 as SGHNT and CDR2 as YYREEE (reference sequence). V lost 2 bases and J 7 bases, leaving 10 bases between the germline ends. The DNA of the CDR3 is TGTGCCAGCAGCTTTGAAGGGAACCAGCCCCAGCATTTT. Its protein product is CASSFEGNQPQHF. Combining the CDR3 with reference TRBV5-4 and TRBJ1-5 gives the whole variable domain ETGVTQSPTHLIKTRGQQVTLRCSSQSGHNTVSWYQQALGQGPQFIFQYYREEENGRGNFPPRFSGLQFPNYSSELNVNALELDDSALYLCASSFEGNQPQHFGDGTRLSIL.

The chain combines TRBV6-4 with TRBJ1-2, with unresolved D. This CDR3 is built from 12 residues. CDR1 and CDR2 (germline): MRHNA, SNTAGT. The V end lost 9 bases, the J end lost 0 bases, and 8 bases lay between the germline ends. Written as DNA, the CDR3 is TGTGCCAGTCATGATTCTAACTATGGCTACACCTTC. Its protein product is CASHDSNYGYTF.

This chain connects TRBV7-9 to TRBJ1-1; D call uncertain. This CDR3 comprises 12 residues. V was clipped by 6 bases and J by 4 bases, with 9 bases between them. The germline V gene encodes CDR1 SEHNR and CDR2 FQNEAQ (reference sequence). The DNA for the CDR3 is TGTGCCAGCAGGCGGCAGAGCACTGAAGCTTTCTTT. It yields the protein CASRRQSTEAFF.